The 18 T cell receptor beta chains below all came from one sample that was sequenced in a study of cytomegalovirus exposure and HLA in healthy donors. The repertoire was sequenced with immunoSEQ multiplex PCR; TCRdb's copy has only in-frame clones and lacks some. The sample consists of about 38,000 clones, 85% to 95% of them appearing once. The sample comprised PBMCs. The receptors derive from a man aged 18 to 30 in good health and CMV-seronegative.

The V call is TRBV6-5, the J call TRBJ2-7, with 7 bases lining up with TRBD1. The V segment lost 2 bases and the J segment 1 base; nucleotides outside the gene matches: 5. Per germline, CDR1 MNHEY and CDR2 SVGAGI. The CDR3 sequence is 15 residues long. The CDR3 reads CASSYTLGQSYEQYF. The CDR3 DNA is TGTGCCAGCAGTTACACCCTGGGACAGTCCTACGAGCAGTACTTC.

The chain combines TRBV10-2 with TRBJ2-7, with D hard to call. V lost 0 bases and J 7 bases, leaving 4 bases between the germline ends. The CDR3 covers 11 residues. Germline-derived CDR1 and CDR2 are WSHSY and SAAADI. CDR3 in DNA: TGCGCCAGCAGTGAGTCGAGGGAGCAGTACTTC. Encoded protein: CASSESREQYF.

The chain couples TRBV6-1 to TRBJ1-4; a weak D match, TRBD1 (6 bases). The ends were cut back, 0 bases at V and 7 bases at J, with 12 bases in the middle. Germline V gene sequence: CDR1 MNHNS, CDR2 SASEGT. This CDR3 has 15 amino acids. For the CDR3, the DNA is TGTGCCAGCAGTGAAGCGAACAGGGACGGTGAAAAACTGTTTTTT. Translating gives CASSEANRDGEKLFF.

The V call is TRBV6-5, the J call TRBJ1-1; 9 bases align to TRBD1. The germline CDR1 and CDR2 sequences are MNHEY and SVGAGI. V lost 8 bases to trimming and J lost 1 base; unmatched junction nucleotides: 8. This CDR3 has 15 amino acids. This chain's CDR3 is CASEQGAGGNTEAFF. For the CDR3, the DNA is TGTGCCAGCGAACAGGGGGCCGGAGGGAACACTGAAGCTTTCTTT.

This clone was observed once. The chain has TRBV4-2 and TRBJ2-5; 10 positions agree with TRBD2. In germline, CDR1 is LGHNA, CDR2 YNFKEQ. The CDR3 totals 15 residues. Trimming took 6 bases from V and 5 from J; bases not matched to a gene: 9. The CDR3 region has the DNA TGTGCCAGCAGAAAAGCGGGAGGGCCGGGTGAGACCCAGTACTTC. Its translation is CASRKAGGPGETQYF.

The chain uses TRBV7-8 and TRBJ2-2, with 7 bases identical to TRBD2. V was pared by 3 bases and J by 1 base, with 5 bases of the junction left unmatched. Germline loops: CDR1 SGHVS, CDR2 FQNEAQ. The CDR3 extends over 16 amino acids. This CDR3 reads CASSFGIAGNTGELFF. CDR3 nucleotide sequence: TGTGCCAGCAGCTTTGGTATAGCGGGGAACACCGGGGAGCTGTTTTTT. Variable domain in full (rest from reference TRBV7-8 and TRBJ2-2): GAGVSQSPRYKVAKRGQDVALRCDPISGHVSLFWYQQALGQGPEFLTYFQNEAQLDKSGLPSDRFFAERPEGSVSTLKIQRTQQEDSAVYLCASSFGIAGNTGELFFGEGSRLTVL.

The rearrangement uses TRBV5-6 and TRBJ1-1; the D gene is possibly TRBD1 (5 bases). The V end was cut by 0 bases, the J end by 1 base, with 7 bases between. CDR3 length equals 14 residues. Germline V gives CDR1 SGHDT, CDR2 YYEEEE. The DNA for the CDR3 is TGTGCCAGCAGCTTGGGACAGACGAACACTGAAGCTTTCTTT. It specifies CASSLGQTNTEAFF.

The chain couples TRBV7-6 to TRBJ2-1; 9 bases line up with TRBD2. V dropped 1 base and J dropped 0; count of bases not matched to a gene: 7. CDR1 and CDR2 from the germline V gene are SGHVS and FNYEAQ. The CDR3 has 18 amino acids. The CDR3 nucleotides read TGTGCCAGCAGCTTAGAGGCTAGCGGGGCTAGCTCCTACAATGAGCAGTTCTTC. This encodes CASSLEASGASSYNEQFF.

V usage is TRBV11-2 and J usage is TRBJ1-3; 8 bases map to TRBD1. Per the germline V gene, CDR1 is SGHAT and CDR2 is FQNNGV. With 0 bases clipped from V and 2 bases from J, the junction kept 0 bases outside the gene matches. The CDR3 is 15 residues long. The CDR3 DNA reads TGTGCCAGCAGCTTAGACAGGGGGCCTGGAAACACCATATATTTT. Amino acids: CASSLDRGPGNTIYF.

The chain couples TRBV19 to TRBJ2-7, with 10 bases identical to TRBD1. This CDR3 has 15 residues. CDR1 and CDR2 from the germline V gene are LNHDA and SQIVND (reference sequence). V was pared by 7 bases and J by 6 bases, with 12 bases of the junction left unmatched. DNA of the CDR3: TGTGCCAGTAAGTTAAGGGACAGGGGCGTAGGCGAGCAGTACTTC. It is translated as CASKLRDRGVGEQYF.

The CDR3 region has the DNA TGTGCCAGCAGCCCACGGGTCCTAATCTACGAGCAGTACTTC. This codes for CASSPRVLIYEQYF. J is TRBJ2-7 and V is TRBV7-2; D is undetermined. Germline CDR1 SGHTA, CDR2 FQGNSA. CDR3 length: 14 residues. Trimming took off 5 bases at V and 3 bases at J, with 14 bases between the two ends.

This sequence joins TRBV30 and TRBJ1-1; TRBD1 agrees at 11 bases. Per germline, CDR1 GTSNPN and CDR2 SVGIG (reference sequence). The CDR3 length is 15 residues. V lost 2 bases, J lost 4 bases, and 6 bases stayed unmatched. CDR3 protein: CAWSPDRGRATEAFF. Written as DNA, the CDR3 is TGTGCCTGGAGTCCGGACAGGGGGCGTGCCACTGAAGCTTTCTTT. Full variable domain (remainder filled in from reference TRBV30 and TRBJ1-1): SQTIHQWPATLVQPVGSPLSLECTVEGTSNPNLYWYRQAAGRGLQLLFYSVGIGQISSEVPQNLSASRPQDRQFILSSKKLLLSDSGFYLCAWSPDRGRATEAFFGQGTRLTVV.

The rearrangement uses TRBV9 and TRBJ1-2; D is undetermined. Germline-derived CDR1 and CDR2 are SGDLS and YYNGEE. V lost 7 bases and J 2 bases, leaving 18 bases between the germline ends. The CDR3 loop spans 15 amino acids. DNA of the CDR3: TGTGCCAGCGCGGACTCCCTTGGCCGCAACTATGGCTACACCTTC. Protein product: CASADSLGRNYGYTF.

In this sample, this clone turned up once. The chain joins TRBV14 to TRBJ1-2; no firm D call. Germline V gene data show CDR1 as SGHDN and CDR2 as FVKESK. Trimming shortened V by 1 base and J by 7 bases, and 13 bases separated the two germline ends. The length of the CDR3 is 14 residues. The CDR3 sequence: CASSQAGELAGYTF. DNA of the CDR3: TGTGCCAGCAGCCAAGCCGGGGAGTTGGCTGGCTACACCTTC.

This clone was counted once. The chain has TRBV27 and TRBJ2-7, with D maybe TRBD1 (6 bases). The CDR3 length is 13 residues. The V gene's germline CDR1 is MNHEY and CDR2 SMNVEV (reference sequence). Trimming took 6 bases from V and 7 from J, leaving 16 bases between them. In nucleotides, the CDR3 is TGTGCCAGCAGCCAAAACAGGGTTGGGGAGCAGTACTTC. It translates to CASSQNRVGEQYF.

This clone was seen just once. The chain recombines TRBV6-5 with TRBJ2-7, with D hard to call. CDR1 and CDR2 (germline): MNHEY, SVGAGI. The CDR3 covers 14 residues. V was pared by 2 bases and J by 1 base, with 9 bases between. In DNA, the CDR3 is TGTGCCAGCAGTTACGCTGCCAGTTCCTACGAGCAGTACTTC. It translates to CASSYAASSYEQYF.

This chain uses TRBV6-5 with TRBJ2-5; possibly TRBD1 for D (5 bases). Germline lookup yields CDR1 MNHEY and CDR2 SVGAGI. The CDR3 spans 14 residues. Between the trimmed V and J ends, which lost 5 bases and 5 bases, there was a span of 15 bases. DNA for the CDR3: TGTGCCAGCAGTCCTGGTTGGGGCCCGGAGACCCAGTACTTC. This sequence encodes CASSPGWGPETQYF.

The chain has TRBV30 and TRBJ2-3, with TRBD2 identical over 7 bases. Trimming cost V 1 base and J 4 bases; bases outside gene matches: 11. CDR3 length equals 16 residues. Germline V CDR1 and CDR2: GTSNPN, SVGIG (reference sequence). The DNA for the CDR3 is TGTGCCTGGAGTGCCCCCCCGGGGGAGGGAGCAGATACGCAGTATTTT. Translation: CAWSAPPGEGADTQYF.